This TCR beta chain was identified in a study of neurological immune-mediated disorders. Synthesis of cDNA was carried out by template-switch 5'RACE. The reaction used 10-nucleotide random UMIs. MiXCR, run by TCRdb on the 5' RACE reads, gives a single entry per CDR3 protein. The table shows 71,000 or so distinct CDR3 sequences, with 4% to 6% occurring only once. The germline V gene has CDR1 ENHRY and CDR2 SYGVKD. Trimming cost V 2 bases and J 6 bases; bases outside gene matches: 5. This CDR3 contains 15 residues. The starting material, 2 million PBMCs stored at -80 C, gave rise to the unsorted libraries.

This receptor was obtained from a woman aged 25 to 39 with multiple sclerosis. Material: PBMCs. The chain is built from TRBV10-3 and TRBJ2-7; 12 bases are a match to TRBD2. CDR3 protein: CAISETTSGSGEQYF. DNA for the CDR3: TGTGCCATCAGTGAGACGACTAGCGGGAGCGGCGAGCAGTACTTC.